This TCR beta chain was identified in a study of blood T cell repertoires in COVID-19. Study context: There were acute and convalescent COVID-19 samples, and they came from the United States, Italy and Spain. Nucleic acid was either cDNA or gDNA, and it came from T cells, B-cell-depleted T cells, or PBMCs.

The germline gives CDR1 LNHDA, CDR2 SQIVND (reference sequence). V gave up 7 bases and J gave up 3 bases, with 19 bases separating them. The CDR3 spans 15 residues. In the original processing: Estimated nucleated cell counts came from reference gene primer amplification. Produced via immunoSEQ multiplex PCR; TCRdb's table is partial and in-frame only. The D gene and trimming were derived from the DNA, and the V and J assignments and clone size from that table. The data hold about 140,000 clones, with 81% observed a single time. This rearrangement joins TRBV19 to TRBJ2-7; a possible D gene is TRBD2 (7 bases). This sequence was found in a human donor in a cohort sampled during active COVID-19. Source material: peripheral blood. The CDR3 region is CASKGGPGANYEQYF. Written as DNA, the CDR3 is TGTGCCAGTAAGGGGGGGCCCGGGGCGAACTACGAGCAGTACTTC. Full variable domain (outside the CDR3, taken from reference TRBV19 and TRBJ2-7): DGGITQSPKYLFRKEGQNVTLSCEQNLNHDAMYWYRQDPGQGLRLIYYSQIVNDFQKGDIAEGYSVSREKKESFPLTVTSAQKNPTAFYLCASKGGPGANYEQYFGPGTRLTVT.